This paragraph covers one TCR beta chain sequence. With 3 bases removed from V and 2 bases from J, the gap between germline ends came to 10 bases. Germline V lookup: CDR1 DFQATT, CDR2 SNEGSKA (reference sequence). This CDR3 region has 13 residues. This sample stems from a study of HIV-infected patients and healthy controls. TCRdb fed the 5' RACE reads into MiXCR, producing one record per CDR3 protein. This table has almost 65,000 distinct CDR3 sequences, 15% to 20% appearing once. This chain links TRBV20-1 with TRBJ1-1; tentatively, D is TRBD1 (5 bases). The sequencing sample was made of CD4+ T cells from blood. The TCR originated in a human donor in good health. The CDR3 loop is CSAREGTNTEAFF. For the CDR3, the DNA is TGCAGTGCTAGGGAGGGGACCAACACTGAAGCTTTCTTT.